Following are 5 T cell receptor beta chains from one sample sequenced in a study of T cells after somatic rescue of genetic block. Method: immunoSEQ multiplex PCR; TCRdb's copy keeps in-frame clones and lacks some. The sample lists more than 12,000 clones; roughly three quarters were seen once. The sequenced sample was peripheral blood mononuclear cells (PBMCs). Receptor source: a young man.

The V gene is TRBV7-3, the J gene TRBJ2-3; 8 bases match TRBD2. Germline CDR1 SGHTA, CDR2 FQGTGA. V was clipped by 3 bases and J by 7 bases; unmatched bases: 15. The CDR3 runs to 17 residues. The CDR3 nucleotides read TGTGCCAGCAGCTTTATGACCCGGGGGGGCCAAAAGTATACGCAGTATTTT. It yields the protein CASSFMTRGGQKYTQYF. Full variable domain (outside the CDR3, taken from reference TRBV7-3 and TRBJ2-3): GAGVSQTPSNKVTEKGKYVELRCDPISGHTALYWYRQSLGQGPEFLIYFQGTGAADDSGLPNDRFFAVRPEGSVSTLKIQRTERGDSAVYLCASSFMTRGGQKYTQYFGPGTRLTVL.

This clone was observed a single time. V is TRBV19 and J is TRBJ2-7, with TRBD1 matching over 8 bases. This CDR3 has 16 amino acids. Unmatched junction bases numbered 9, after V lost 3 bases and J lost 2 bases. CDR1 is LNHDA, CDR2 SQIVND, per germline (reference sequence). The CDR3 sequence: CASSINQGQAPYEQYF. The CDR3 DNA reads TGTGCCAGTAGTATTAACCAGGGACAGGCTCCCTACGAGCAGTACTTC.

This chain links TRBV9 with TRBJ1-1, with D possibly being TRBD1 (6 bases). Germline CDR1 and CDR2: SGDLS and YYNGEE. The CDR3 length is 13 residues. Trimming left V 2 bases short and J 7 bases short, with 12 bases between. The CDR3 spells CASSVLTRGEAFF. The CDR3 region has the DNA TGTGCCAGCAGCGTCTTAACCAGGGGTGAAGCTTTCTTT. Complete variable domain (other parts from reference TRBV9 and TRBJ1-1): DSGVTQTPKHLITATGQRVTLRCSPRSGDLSVYWYQQSLDQGLQFLIQYYNGEERAKGNILERFSAQQFPDLHSELNLSSLELGDSALYFCASSVLTRGEAFFGQGTRLTVV.

This clone was seen just once. The chain couples TRBV5-1 to TRBJ2-3; 8 nucleotides line up with TRBD2. The V and J ends lost 1 base and 8 bases, in that order; junction bases with no gene match: 6. The CDR3 covers 14 residues. The V gene's germline CDR1 is SGHRS and CDR2 YFSETQ. CDR3: CASSLSGGPSTQYF. In DNA, the CDR3 is TGCGCCAGCAGCTTGTCGGGGGGGCCGAGTACGCAGTATTTT. Using reference TRBV5-1 and TRBJ2-3 for the parts outside the CDR3, the full variable domain is KAGVTQTPRYLIKTRGQQVTLSCSPISGHRSVSWYQQTPGQGLQFLFEYFSETQRNKGNFPGRFSGRQFSNSRSEMNVSTLELGDSALYLCASSLSGGPSTQYFGPGTRLTVL.

This clone has just a few counts. The chain is built from TRBV2 and TRBJ2-5; 10 nucleotides align to TRBD2. In germline, CDR1 is SNHLY, CDR2 FYNNEI. Trimming at V came to 8 bases and at J to 5 bases, leaving 14 bases not matched to a gene. This CDR3 contains 16 residues. The CDR3 nucleotides are TGTGCCAGCGCCCCTTATAGCGGGAGGAATTCGGAGACCCAGTACTTC. Residues: CASAPYSGRNSETQYF. The whole variable domain, filled in from reference TRBV2 and TRBJ2-5, reads EPEVTQTPSHQVTQMGQEVILRCVPISNHLYFYWYRQILGQKVEFLVSFYNNEISEKSEIFDDQFSVERPDGSNFTLKIRSTKLEDSAMYFCASAPYSGRNSETQYFGPGTRLLVL.